This T cell receptor beta chain was sequenced in a study of technical replicates of blood from a handful of donors. Generated by immunoSEQ multiplex PCR, the TCRdb table keeps only in-frame clones and is missing some. The sample lists more than 95,000 clones, approximately 95% occurring once. Germline lookup yields CDR1 SGHRS and CDR2 YFSETQ. This CDR3 has 16 residues. V lost 0 bases to trimming and J lost 4 bases, with 14 bases between them. The receptor comes from a human donor in good health. The sample comprised T cells isolated from PBMCs. The genes are TRBV5-1 and TRBJ2-1; a possible D gene is TRBD1 (6 bases). CDR3 nucleotide sequence: TGCGCCAGCAGCTTGGCCAGCCAGGGGAAATACAATGAGCAGTTCTTC. Translating gives CASSLASQGKYNEQFF.